Following are 15 T cell receptor beta chains from one sample sequenced in a study of monozygotic twins with inflammatory bowel disease. TCRdb reprocessed the 5' RACE reads and reports one entry per CDR3 protein, with no DNA. In total, the table holds around 47,000 distinct CDR3 sequences. The sequenced sample was blood. The receptors were gathered from a human donor with ulcerative colitis or Crohn's disease, or a healthy co-twin of an affected twin (not recorded which).

The gene calls are TRBV11-2 and TRBJ2-5; TCRdb's D call, TRBD1, is unchecked because there is no DNA. Germline CDR1 SGHAT, CDR2 FQNNGV. The CDR3 is 15 residues long. CDR3 residues: CASSLRTDSQETQYF.

The genes are TRBV27 and TRBJ1-2; the TCRdb D gene call, TRBD1, has no DNA to confirm it. CDR3 length: 13 residues. Germline V gene sequence: CDR1 MNHEY, CDR2 SMNVEV (reference sequence). The CDR3 protein is CASRTGGVYGYTF.

The J gene is TRBJ1-2, the V gene TRBV12-5; the TCRdb D gene call, TRBD1, has no DNA to confirm it. The CDR3 length is 15 residues. Germline loops: CDR1 LGHNT, CDR2 FRNRAP. The CDR3 sequence is CASGFEFTGDYGYTF.

The chain has TRBV28 and TRBJ2-1; TCRdb lists TRBD2, though no DNA is available to test this call. Looked up from germline, CDR1 is MDHEN and CDR2 is SYDVKM. This CDR3 has 16 amino acids. CDR3 protein: CASSSAGAGGKNEQFF.

The chain links TRBV7-8 to TRBJ2-7. Per the germline V gene, CDR1 is SGHVS and CDR2 is FQNEAQ. The CDR3 covers 15 residues. CDR3 region: CASSLSGGIAYEQYF.

The chain joins TRBV20-1 to TRBJ2-1; with no DNA, the TCRdb D assignment of TRBD2 cannot be verified. This CDR3 is built from 14 residues. Germline V lookup: CDR1 DFQATT, CDR2 SNEGSKA (reference sequence). CDR3 residues: CSAKAGGAYNEQFF.

CDR3 residues: CASSFSRVADTQYF. The J gene is TRBJ2-3, the V gene TRBV7-9. Germline CDR1 is SEHNR and CDR2 is FQNEAQ (reference sequence). The CDR3 has 14 residues.

The chain combines TRBV5-1 with TRBJ1-2. This CDR3 region has 15 residues. The germline V gene has CDR1 SGHRS and CDR2 YFSETQ. CDR3 protein: CASSLDLGTNYGYTF.

The genes are TRBV29-1 and TRBJ1-1. Germline CDR1 is SQVTM and CDR2 is ANQGSEA. The CDR3 extends over 11 amino acids. The CDR3 sequence: CSVGQNTEAFF.

This chain uses TRBV11-2 with TRBJ1-1; absent DNA, TCRdb's TRBD1 call cannot be checked. The CDR3 is 14 amino acids. Germline V gene sequence: CDR1 SGHAT, CDR2 FQNNGV. The CDR3 is CASSFSGHVGRAFF.

The chain is built from TRBV27 and TRBJ2-1; TCRdb lists TRBD2, though no DNA is available to test this call. The CDR3 sequence is 13 residues long. Germline V gene sequence: CDR1 MNHEY, CDR2 SMNVEV (reference sequence). This CDR3 is CAATASGYNEQFF.

The chain joins TRBV20-1 to TRBJ1-1; TCRdb gives TRBD1 as the D gene, but with no DNA this cannot be confirmed. The germline V gene encodes CDR1 DFQATT and CDR2 SNEGSKA (reference sequence). CDR3 size: 13 residues. The CDR3 is CSAREGPGVEAFF.

J is TRBJ1-5 and V is TRBV3-1; the TCRdb D gene call, TRBD1, has no DNA to confirm it. This CDR3 has 15 residues. The germline V gene encodes CDR1 LGHDT and CDR2 YNNKEL (reference sequence). The CDR3 here is CASSHGVGGDQPQHF.

The V gene is TRBV14, the J gene TRBJ1-4; TCRdb's D gene call, TRBD1, goes unchecked for lack of DNA. Germline V lookup: CDR1 SGHDN, CDR2 FVKESK. This CDR3 contains 15 residues. The CDR3 is CASSSTGGWSEKLFF.

The rearrangement uses TRBV3-1 and TRBJ1-5. The germline CDR1 and CDR2 sequences are LGHDT and YNNKEL (reference sequence). CDR3 length: 14 amino acids. CDR3 sequence reads: CASSLGRADQPQHF. The whole variable domain, remainder taken from reference TRBV3-1 and TRBJ1-5, is DTAVSQTPKYLVTQMGNDKSIKCEQNLGHDTMYWYKQDSKKFLKIMFSYNNKELIINETVPNRFSPKSPDKAHLNLHINSLELGDSAVYFCASSLGRADQPQHFGDGTRLSIL.